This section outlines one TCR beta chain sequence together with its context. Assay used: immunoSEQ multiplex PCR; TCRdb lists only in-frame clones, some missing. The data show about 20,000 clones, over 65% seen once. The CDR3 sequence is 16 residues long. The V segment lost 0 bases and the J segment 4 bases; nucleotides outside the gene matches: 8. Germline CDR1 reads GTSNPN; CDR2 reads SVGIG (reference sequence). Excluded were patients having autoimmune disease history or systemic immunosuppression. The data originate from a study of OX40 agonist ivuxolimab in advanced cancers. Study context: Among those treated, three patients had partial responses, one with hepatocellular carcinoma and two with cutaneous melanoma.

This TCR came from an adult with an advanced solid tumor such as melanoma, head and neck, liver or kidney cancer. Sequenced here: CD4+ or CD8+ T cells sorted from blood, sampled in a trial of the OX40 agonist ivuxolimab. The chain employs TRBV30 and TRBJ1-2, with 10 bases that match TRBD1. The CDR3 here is CAWSVGRQGASYGYTF. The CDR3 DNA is TGTGCCTGGAGTGTAGGGAGACAGGGGGCGAGCTATGGCTACACCTTC.